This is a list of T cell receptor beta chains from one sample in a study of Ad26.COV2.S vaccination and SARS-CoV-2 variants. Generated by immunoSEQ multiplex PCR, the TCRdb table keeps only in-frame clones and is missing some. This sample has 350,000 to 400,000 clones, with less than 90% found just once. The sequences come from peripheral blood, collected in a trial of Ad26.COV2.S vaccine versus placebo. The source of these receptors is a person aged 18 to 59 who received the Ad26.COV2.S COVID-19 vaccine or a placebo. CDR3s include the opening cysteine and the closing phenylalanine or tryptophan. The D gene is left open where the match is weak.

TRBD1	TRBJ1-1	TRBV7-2	TGTGCCAGCAGCCTATTTCGGACAGGGGGGAACACTGAAGCTTTCTTT	CASSLFRTGGNTEAFF
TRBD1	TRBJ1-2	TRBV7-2	TGTGCCAGCAGCTTACCCCAGGGACAGGGAGGCTATGGCTACACCTTC	CASSLPQGQGGYGYTF
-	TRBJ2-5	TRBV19	TGTGCCAGTAGTATTTATGTGGGTGAGACCCAGTACTTC	CASSIYVGETQYF
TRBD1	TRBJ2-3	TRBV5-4	TGTGCCAGCAGCCCACAGGGGGATACGCAGTATTTT	CASSPQGDTQYF
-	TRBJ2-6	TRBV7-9	TGTGCCAGCAGCTTAGCTGGGGGCAGGACTGGGGCCAACGTCCTGACTTTC	CASSLAGGRTGANVLTF
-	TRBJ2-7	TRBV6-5	TGTGCCGGCTCGACAGCCTACGAGCAGTACTTC	CAGSTAYEQYF
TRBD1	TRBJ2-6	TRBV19	TGTGCCAGTCTCGACAGGGGGCCGAGGGGGGCCAACGTCCTGACTTTC	CASLDRGPRGANVLTF
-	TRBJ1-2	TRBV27	TGTGCCAGCAGTCTGACAGGAACCTATGGCTACACCTTC	CASSLTGTYGYTF
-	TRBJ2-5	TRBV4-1	TGCGCCAGCAGCCCAGAAGGAGGGGCCAATAAAGGGACCCAGTACTTC	CASSPEGGANKGTQYF
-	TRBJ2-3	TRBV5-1	TGCGCCAGCAGCTTTTTTGGCGGGGGCACAGATACGCAGTATTTT	CASSFFGGGTDTQYF
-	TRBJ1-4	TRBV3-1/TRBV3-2	TGTGCCAGCAGCCCCTCGACAGCAACTAATGAAAAACTGTTTTTT	CASSPSTATNEKLFF
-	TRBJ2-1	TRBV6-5	TGTGCCAGCAGTTACTCATGGGGCCCCGATGAGCAGTTCTTC	CASSYSWGPDEQFF
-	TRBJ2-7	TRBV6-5	TGTGCCAGCAGACCCGACGGGGAGAATAACGAGCAGTACTTC	CASRPDGENNEQYF
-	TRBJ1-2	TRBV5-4	TGTGCCAGCAGTCCTTGGGTCGGGGACTATGGCTACACCTTC	CASSPWVGDYGYTF
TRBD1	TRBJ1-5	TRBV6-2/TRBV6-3	TGTGCCAGCAGTTTTCGTGAGGGGGCGAGGGGGCAGCCCCAGCATTTT	CASSFREGARGQPQHF
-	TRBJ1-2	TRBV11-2	TGTGCCAGCAGCTACTCGGAACGGTCTAACTATGGCTACACCTTC	CASSYSERSNYGYTF
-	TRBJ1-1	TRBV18	TGTGCCAGCTCATTGCCCGGGGGTCAAGCTTTCTTT	CASSLPGGQAFF
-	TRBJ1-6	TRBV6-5	TGTGCCAGCCACAGAAAAGGATCACCCCTCCACTTT	CASHRKGSPLHF
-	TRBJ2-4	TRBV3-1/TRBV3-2	TGTGCCAGCAGCCAAGACCACATAGCCAAAAACATTCAGTACTTC	CASSQDHIAKNIQYF
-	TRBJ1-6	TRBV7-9	TGTGCCAGCAGCTTAGAGGTTTTTTTCTCTAATTCACCCCTCCACTTT	CASSLEVFFSNSPLHF
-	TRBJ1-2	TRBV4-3	TGCGCCAGCAGCCAAGATGAAGACTCGGGAGGCTACACCTTC	CASSQDEDSGGYTF
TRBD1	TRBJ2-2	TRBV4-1	TGCGCCAGCAGCCAAACAGGACAGGGGAGGACCGGGGAGCTGTTTTTT	CASSQTGQGRTGELFF
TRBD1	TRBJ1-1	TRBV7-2	TGTGCCAGCAGCTTAGTTGCCAGGGGGCTTACTGAAGCTTTCTTT	CASSLVARGLTEAFF
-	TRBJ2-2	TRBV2	TGTGCCAGCAGTGAATTGCAGGGGTCCACCGGGGAGCTGTTTTTT	CASSELQGSTGELFF
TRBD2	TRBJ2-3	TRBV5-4	TGTGCCAGCAGCCTGACTAGCAATTTAGACACAGATACGCAGTATTTT	CASSLTSNLDTDTQYF
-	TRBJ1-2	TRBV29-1	TGCAGCGGGGCAATACAGGGTCTGGACGGCTACACCTTC	CSGAIQGLDGYTF
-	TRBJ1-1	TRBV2	TGTGCCAGCAGAGGGATCCTCACGGGCACTGAAGCTTTCTTT	CASRGILTGTEAFF
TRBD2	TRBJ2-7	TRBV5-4	TGTGCCAGCAGTCGACTAGCGGGGGGGCTGGGTTACGAGCAGTACTTC	CASSRLAGGLGYEQYF
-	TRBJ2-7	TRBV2	TGTGCCAGCAGTGTTCAGTACTACGAGCAGTACTTC	CASSVQYYEQYF
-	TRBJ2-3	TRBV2	TGTGCCAGCAGTGAACTCCGAGACGGAGGTACGCAGTATTTT	CASSELRDGGTQYF